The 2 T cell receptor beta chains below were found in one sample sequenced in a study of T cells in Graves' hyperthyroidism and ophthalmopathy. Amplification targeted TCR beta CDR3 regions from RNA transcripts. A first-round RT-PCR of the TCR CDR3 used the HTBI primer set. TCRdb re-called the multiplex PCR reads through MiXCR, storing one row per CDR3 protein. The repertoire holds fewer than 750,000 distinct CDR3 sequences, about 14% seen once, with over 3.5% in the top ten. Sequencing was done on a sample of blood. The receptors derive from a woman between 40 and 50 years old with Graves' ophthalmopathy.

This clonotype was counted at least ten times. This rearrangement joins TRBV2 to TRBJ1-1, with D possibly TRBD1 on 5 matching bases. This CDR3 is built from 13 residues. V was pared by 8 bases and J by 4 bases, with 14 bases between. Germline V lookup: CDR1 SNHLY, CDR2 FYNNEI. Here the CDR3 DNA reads TGTGCCAGCCTAGGTACAGGCGGCACTGAAGCTTTCTTT. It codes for CASLGTGGTEAFF.

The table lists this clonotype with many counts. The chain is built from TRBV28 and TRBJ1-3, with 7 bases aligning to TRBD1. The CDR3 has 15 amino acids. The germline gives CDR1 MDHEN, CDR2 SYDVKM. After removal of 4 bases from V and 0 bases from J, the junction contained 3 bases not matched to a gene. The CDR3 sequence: CASSSQGPSGNTIYF. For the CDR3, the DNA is TGTGCCAGCAGTTCACAGGGGCCCTCTGGAAACACCATATATTTT.